This T cell receptor (beta chain) was recorded in a study of blood T cell repertoires in COVID-19. The CDR3 is 13 residues long. Germline CDR1 is SGDLS and CDR2 is YYNGEE. Trimming shortened V by 4 bases and J by 2 bases, and 10 bases separated the two germline ends. Sequenced by immunoSEQ multiplex PCR; TCRdb stores in-frame clones only, minus some. The data show over 150,000 clones, approximately 86% seen once. The clonotype originates from a man aged 55 to 70 with COVID-19, enrolled during active disease. The rearrangement links TRBV9 to TRBJ2-7; TRBD1 might be the D (5 bases). Sequencing used peripheral blood. The CDR3 region has the DNA TGTGCCAGCAGCATAGACAGTCCCTACGAGCAGTACTTC. As protein: CASSIDSPYEQYF.